The T cell receptor beta chain described here comes from a study of shared T cell receptors in the human thymus. Produced via immunoSEQ multiplex PCR; TCRdb's table is partial and in-frame only. The profile covers under 700,000 clones, with approximately 78% appearing a single time and 0.01% to 0.015% taken by the ten largest. This CDR3 is built from 16 residues. V gave up 6 bases and J gave up 1 base, with 17 bases separating them. Germline V CDR1 and CDR2: MNHEY, SMNVEV (reference sequence). This clone showed up just once. These data were likewise used in another study, on human thymus T cells. This second study says: Thymus specimens were resections from corrective heart surgery. Seemingly biased V and J gene usage marked thymic and blood repertoires.

What was sequenced was thymocytes. The sequence was obtained from a boy under three years old with a congenital heart defect. This chain uses TRBV27 with TRBJ2-3, with no clear D. In DNA form, the CDR3 reads TGTGCCAGCAGCCCCCCAGTCCGATACGGCACAGATACGCAGTATTTT. Its protein product is CASSPPVRYGTDTQYF.